The 7 T cell receptor beta chains given below trace back to one sample, sequenced in a study of circulating tumor DNA in untreated peripheral T-cell lymphoma. Profiling relied on immunoSEQ multiplex PCR, and the TCRdb table lists in-frame clones only, not all of them. The data hold about 8,900 clones, with about 84% observed a single time. The sequencing input was tumor tissue. The receptors come from a human donor with peripheral T-cell lymphoma.

This chain connects TRBV2 to TRBJ1-3; D gene uncertain. Germline V CDR1 and CDR2: SNHLY, FYNNEI. The CDR3 has 15 amino acids. V lost 1 base, J lost 0 bases, and 7 bases lay in between. CDR3 loop: CASSEGWGSGNTIYF. Written as DNA, the CDR3 is TGTGCCAGCAGTGAAGGGTGGGGCTCTGGAAACACCATATATTTT.

This rearrangement joins TRBV11-3 to TRBJ2-7, with 9 bases that match TRBD1. The CDR3 has 14 amino acids. Germline values: CDR1 SGHNT, CDR2 YENEEA. The V gene end was trimmed by 5 bases and the J gene end by 2 bases; junction bases not matched to a gene: 4. The CDR3 region is CASSAGTGTYEQYF. The CDR3 bases are TGTGCCAGCAGCGCCGGGACAGGGACCTACGAGCAGTACTTC.

This chain links TRBV14 with TRBJ2-1, with D unresolved. This CDR3 has 13 residues. Germline values: CDR1 SGHDN, CDR2 FVKESK. Trimming shortened V by 1 base and J by 6 bases, and 7 bases separated the two germline ends. CDR3 residues: CASSQVTGNEQFF. The CDR3 bases are TGTGCCAGCAGCCAAGTTACCGGCAATGAGCAGTTCTTC.

The chain recombines TRBV30 with TRBJ2-2; 12 nucleotides line up with TRBD2. Germline V gene data show CDR1 as GTSNPN and CDR2 as SVGIG (reference sequence). This CDR3 has 15 residues. V shed 4 bases, J shed 3 bases, and the junction held 3 bases outside the gene matches. Written as DNA, the CDR3 is TGTGCCTGGATAGGGACTAGCGGGTACACCGGGGAGCTGTTTTTT. Its translation: CAWIGTSGYTGELFF.

This chain connects TRBV18 to TRBJ1-1; D call uncertain. Trimming stripped 2 bases from V and 8 bases from J, with 12 bases between. This CDR3 contains 13 residues. From germline, CDR1 is KGHSH and CDR2 LQKENI. CDR3 amino acids: CASSPMVTREAFF. The CDR3 DNA sequence: TGTGCCAGCTCACCAATGGTCACGAGAGAAGCTTTCTTT.

The table lists this clone with a few counts. The chain carries TRBV1 and TRBJ1-1; TRBD1, the D gene given by the table, was not confirmed from the DNA. TRBV1 is termed a pseudogene. This CDR3 has 16 amino acids. CDR3 in DNA: TGCGCCAGCAGCCAAGATTTACAGAATGAGTATACTGAAGCTTTCTTT. It encodes CASSQDLQNEYTEAFF.

This clone was seen just once. The CDR3 DNA is TGTGCCAGCTCACCGTACCAAGAGACCCAGTACTTC. Protein product: CASSPYQETQYF. The rearrangement joins TRBV18 to TRBJ2-5; D uncertain. Germline V gene lookup returns CDR1 KGHSH and CDR2 LQKENI. CDR3 size: 12 residues. V was trimmed by 3 bases and J by 0 bases, leaving 2 bases between them. Filled out from reference TRBV18 and TRBJ2-5, the complete variable domain reads NAGVMQNPRHLVRRRGQEARLRCSPMKGHSHVYWYRQLPEEGLKFMVYLQKENIIDESGMPKERFSAEFPKEGPSILRIQQVVRGDSAAYFCASSPYQETQYFGPGTRLLVL.